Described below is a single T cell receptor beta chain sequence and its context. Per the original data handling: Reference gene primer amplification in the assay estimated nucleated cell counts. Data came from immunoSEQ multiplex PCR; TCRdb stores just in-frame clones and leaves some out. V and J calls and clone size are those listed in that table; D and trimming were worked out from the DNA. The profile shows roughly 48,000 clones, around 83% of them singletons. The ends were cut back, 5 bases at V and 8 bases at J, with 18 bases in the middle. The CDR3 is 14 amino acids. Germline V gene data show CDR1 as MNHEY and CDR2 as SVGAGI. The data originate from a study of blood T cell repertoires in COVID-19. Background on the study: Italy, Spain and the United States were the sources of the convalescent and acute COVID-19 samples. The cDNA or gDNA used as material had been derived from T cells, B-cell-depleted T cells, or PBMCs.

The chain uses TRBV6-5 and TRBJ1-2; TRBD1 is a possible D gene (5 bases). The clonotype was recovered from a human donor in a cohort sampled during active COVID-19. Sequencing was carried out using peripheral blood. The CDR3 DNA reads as TGTGCCAGCAGTAAGCTGGGCGGAGGGGCCGGCTACACCTTC. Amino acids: CASSKLGGGAGYTF.